This T cell receptor (beta chain) came from a study of PD-L1 blockade in urothelial cancer. Data came from immunoSEQ multiplex PCR; TCRdb stores just in-frame clones and leaves some out. The sample has about 83,000 clones, 87% seen once. This sample comprised PBMCs, obtained around atezolizumab (anti-PD-L1) treatment. The receptor was isolated from a woman between 65 and 79 years old with urothelial cancer.

The chain's CDR3 is CSADRGGNEQFF. The CDR3 DNA sequence: TGCAGCGCGGACAGGGGAGGAAATGAGCAGTTCTTC. The chain joins TRBV29-1 to TRBJ2-1, with 9 bases fitting TRBD1. CDR1 is SQVTM and CDR2 is ANQGSEA in the germline V gene. The V segment lost 7 bases and the J segment 7 bases; nucleotides outside the gene matches: 5. The CDR3 totals 12 residues.